This TCR beta chain was documented in a study of neurological immune-mediated disorders. Points from the study as a whole: None of the CDR3 amino acid sequences found in expanded clones was shared across subjects. This suggests that the TCR-beta repertoires were private in all groups.

The cDNA was synthesized by 5'RACE incorporating 10-nucleotide random UMIs. MiXCR was run by TCRdb on the 5' RACE reads, yielding one entry per CDR3 protein. The repertoire includes tens of thousands of distinct CDR3 sequences, 4% to 6% of them detected once, and 6% to 9.5% sits in the top ten. Trimming left V 0 bases short and J 5 bases short, with 11 bases between. This CDR3 spans 14 amino acids. Germline CDR1 reads SGHRS; CDR2 reads YFSETQ. This clonotype showed up many times. The antigen is unknown. Sequencing was performed on PBMCs. V usage is TRBV5-1 and J usage is TRBJ2-5; D tentatively fits TRBD1 or TRBD2 (5 bases each). The sequence was collected from a man aged 18 to 29 with multiple sclerosis. As DNA, the CDR3 is TGCGCCAGCAGCTTGGACCCGGGGCGGGAGACCCAGTACTTC. The encoded protein is CASSLDPGRETQYF.